What follows are 16 T cell receptor beta chains derived from one specimen sequenced in a study of breast tumors, draining lymph nodes, adjacent tissues (dated by TCRdb to 2016 to 2017). The axillary draining lymph nodes of breast cancer patients were the source of the lymph node samples. Libraries were constructed by multiplex PCR. The sequencer was an Illumina HiSeq 2000. Using fastp trimming at Q25 and MiXCR clonotype assembly, TCRdb reanalyzed the public sequencing data and kept in-frame beta chains. All rows with the same CDR3 protein become a single entry with the most common DNA and genes. The sample table holds 150,000 or so distinct CDR3 sequences, of which 33% were seen once. Around 4% of the sample is in the top ten clones. The source material was axillary lymph node tissue. Source of these receptors: a female donor with breast cancer. Some clones in this sample may be carry-over from other donors' samples.

About this clonotype itself: The CDR3 ends on some other residue instead of the conserved phenylalanine or tryptophan, so this is likely a read error. The DNA is left out, because the CDR3 cannot be placed on it with certainty; the CDR3 is given as TCRdb lists it. V gene TRBV5-1 combines with J gene TRBJ2-6; the table gives TRBD2 as D, unverified against the DNA. CDR1 is SGHRS, CDR2 YFSETQ, per germline. Termini included, the CDR3 measures 8 amino acids. The CDR3 here is CASSLAAS.

This rearrangement joins TRBV20-1 to TRBJ1-2; D gene ambiguous. Trimming took off 1 base at V and 3 bases at J, with 15 bases between the two ends. The germline V gene encodes CDR1 DFQATT and CDR2 SNEGSKA (reference sequence). This CDR3 is built from 15 residues. The DNA of the CDR3 is TGCAGTGCTAGAGGTAGAACGGCTCAACACTATGGCTACACCTTC. This gives the protein CSARGRTAQHYGYTF.

The chain uses TRBV9 and TRBJ1-6; TRBD1 matches 8 bases. With V trimmed by 3 bases and J by 6 bases, 5 bases remained unmatched. Per germline, CDR1 SGDLS and CDR2 YYNGEE. CDR3 length: 15 amino acids. In nucleotides, the CDR3 is TGTGCCAGCAGCGAGGGGACAGGCCCTAATTCACCCCTCCACTTT. Protein product: CASSEGTGPNSPLHF.

This clonotype was seen repeatedly, ten times or more. The V gene is TRBV7-8, the J gene TRBJ1-6; 9 positions agree with TRBD1. The CDR3 has 14 amino acids. V gave up 2 bases and J gave up 8 bases; unmatched junction bases: 1. Germline CDR1 and CDR2: SGHVS and FQNEAQ. The DNA for the CDR3 is TGTGCCAGCAGCTTAACAGGGGGCGATTCACCCCTCCACTTT. Amino acids: CASSLTGGDSPLHF.

This clonotype was observed many times. The V and J genes are TRBV7-9 and TRBJ1-2; 8 nucleotides align to TRBD1. This CDR3 has 17 residues. V lost 3 bases, J lost 6 bases, and 15 bases stayed unmatched. The V gene's germline CDR1 is SEHNR and CDR2 FQNEAQ (reference sequence). The CDR3 nucleotides are TGTGCCAGCAGCTTTCCTGATGCGGGGCAGGGGGCAAATGGCTACACCTTC. Its translation: CASSFPDAGQGANGYTF. Full variable domain (missing parts from reference TRBV7-9 and TRBJ1-2): DTGVSQNPRHKITKRGQNVTFRCDPISEHNRLYWYRQTLGQGPEFLTYFQNEAQLEKSRLLSDRFSAERPKGSFSTLEIQRTEQGDSAMYLCASSFPDAGQGANGYTFGSGTRLTVV.

This clonotype occurred many times. The chain recombines TRBV15 with TRBJ1-5; possibly TRBD1 for D (5 bases). The V end was cut by 6 bases, the J end by 0 bases, with 24 bases between. The V gene's germline CDR1 is LNHNV and CDR2 YYDKDF (reference sequence). The CDR3 extends over 19 amino acids. The CDR3 nucleotides read TGTGCCACCAGATCAGGTCTGGGTGCAGGACAAAATAGCAATCAGCCCCAGCATTTT. Amino acid sequence: CATRSGLGAGQNSNQPQHF.

This clonotype has ten or more counts. The V call is TRBV19, the J call TRBJ2-7; D may be TRBD1 (6 bases). The CDR3 is 17 amino acids. Trimming cost V 7 bases and J 5 bases, with 27 bases left between them. Germline values: CDR1 LNHDA, CDR2 SQIVND (reference sequence). Written as DNA, the CDR3 is TGTGCCAGTACCCCCCGATCGTGGGGGCTGGGAGACAACGAGCAGTACTTC. Translation gives CASTPRSWGLGDNEQYF.

A note on this clonotype: This may arise from a read error, as a much more abundant clone is one base away. The chain carries TRBV5-1 and TRBJ2-1; D perhaps matches TRBD2 (6 bases). The V gene lost 0 bases and the J gene lost 10 bases, with 14 bases spanning the gap. From germline, CDR1 is SGHRS and CDR2 YFSETQ. This CDR3 region has 14 residues. CDR3 sequence reads: CASSLADTRGEQFF. CDR3 nucleotides: TGCGCCAGCAGCTTGGCCGACACCCGGGGGGAGCAGTTCTTC.

This clonotype was seen many times. The chain uses TRBV10-3 and TRBJ1-2; 8 bases align to TRBD1. CDR1 and CDR2 from the germline V gene are ENHRY and SYGVKD. The CDR3 totals 15 residues. V was pared by 4 bases and J by 4 bases, with 8 bases of the junction left unmatched. The CDR3 bases are TGTGCCATCAGTGCAGGGACAGGATCCGTCTATGGCTACACCTTC. Its protein is CAISAGTGSVYGYTF.

V usage is TRBV9 and J usage is TRBJ2-5, with 11 positions matching TRBD2. Trimming took 3 bases from V and 1 from J; bases not matched to a gene: 2. The CDR3 totals 15 residues. In germline, CDR1 is SGDLS, CDR2 YYNGEE. CDR3 region: CASSGGTSGQETQYF. In DNA, the CDR3 is TGTGCCAGCAGCGGCGGGACTAGCGGCCAAGAGACCCAGTACTTC.

Comment on this clonotype: A much bigger clone sits one base away, suggesting this may be a read error. The chain has TRBV28 and TRBJ1-6; D is unclear. CDR3 length: 13 amino acids. The germline gives CDR1 MDHEN, CDR2 SYDVKM. The CDR3 coding sequence is TGTGCCGCGGGGAGGATGGGGAATTCACCCCTCCGCTTT. Translated, it gives CAAGRMGNSPLRF.

This clonotype has at least ten counts. The J gene is TRBJ2-7, the V gene TRBV28; TRBD2 is a possible D gene (6 bases). V was clipped by 3 bases and J by 7 bases, with 13 bases between them. The CDR3 is 13 residues long. CDR1 is MDHEN and CDR2 is SYDVKM in the germline V gene. CDR3 in DNA: TGTGCCAGCAGTTTTACGGGAGTGCGGGAGCAGTACTTC. Its translation: CASSFTGVREQYF.

The V gene is TRBV6-5, the J gene TRBJ2-2; D ambiguous. Per germline, CDR1 MNHEY and CDR2 SVGAGI. V lost 6 bases to trimming and J lost 8 bases, with 1 base between them. The CDR3 is 9 amino acids. The CDR3 spells CASRGELFF. The CDR3 coding sequence is TGTGCCAGCAGAGGGGAGCTGTTTTTT.

This clonotype was recorded at least ten times. The chain employs TRBV7-9 and TRBJ2-3; D is perhaps TRBD2 (6 bases). There are 17 residues in the CDR3. Germline-derived CDR1 and CDR2 are SEHNR and FQNEAQ (reference sequence). V was pared by 1 base and J by 4 bases, with 18 bases between. The CDR3 sequence is CASSLDLGGGVPDTQYF. The CDR3, as DNA: TGTGCCAGCAGCTTAGACCTGGGGGGAGGAGTGCCAGATACGCAGTATTTT. Variable domain in full (rest from reference TRBV7-9 and TRBJ2-3): DTGVSQNPRHKITKRGQNVTFRCDPISEHNRLYWYRQTLGQGPEFLTYFQNEAQLEKSRLLSDRFSAERPKGSFSTLEIQRTEQGDSAMYLCASSLDLGGGVPDTQYFGPGTRLTVL.

This clonotype was counted a few times. This clone may be a read error of a much larger clone one base away. The DNA for the CDR3 is TGCAGTGCTAGAGGCGGGGACAGGACAGCGCTTGGCTACACCTTC. This codes for CSARGGDRTALGYTF. The rearrangement joins TRBV20-1 to TRBJ1-2, with 8 bases that match TRBD1. J gave up 7 bases and V 1 base, and 11 bases lay outside the gene matches. The germline CDR1 and CDR2 sequences are DFQATT and SNEGSKA (reference sequence). This CDR3 spans 15 amino acids.

This clonotype was counted a single time. The conserved final phenylalanine or tryptophan is absent from the CDR3, which likely points to a read error. The rearrangement joins TRBV7-2 to TRBJ1-4; D is uncertain. CDR3 size: 16 residues. Germline CDR1 and CDR2: SGHTA and FQGNSA. The CDR3 nucleotides read TGTGCCAGTAGCTTTTATACCGGAACTCCTAATGAAAAACTGTTTCTT. It translates to CASSFYTGTPNEKLFL.